The next 9 T cell receptor beta chains were all read from a single sample in a study of T cells in Graves' hyperthyroidism and ophthalmopathy. The TCR beta CDR3 regions underwent amplification using RNA transcripts as the source. The HTBI primer set served for first-round RT-PCR of the TCR CDR3. One entry per CDR3 protein, called by TCRdb with MiXCR from the multiplex PCR reads. In the table there are around 350,000 distinct CDR3 sequences, about 18% of which are singletons. Material for sequencing was blood. These receptors all stem from a woman younger than 35 with Graves' hyperthyroidism.

The rearrangement links TRBV3-1 to TRBJ2-7, with a possible D match to TRBD2 (5 bases). V was trimmed by 5 bases and J by 4 bases, leaving 15 bases between them. The germline CDR1 and CDR2 sequences are LGHDT and YNNKEL (reference sequence). This CDR3 comprises 14 residues. CDR3 DNA sequence: TGTGCCAGCAGCTCGGGATCCATGGGGTACGAGCAGTACTTC. Translating it yields CASSSGSMGYEQYF.

This clonotype was counted between two and nine times. Compared with germline, one end of the junction differs, possibly owing to a read error. This chain links TRBV7-2 with TRBJ1-3; D perhaps matches TRBD1 (6 bases). From germline, CDR1 is SGHTA and CDR2 FQGNSA. This CDR3 has 12 residues. CDR3 residues: CASSPSGAPLDF. CDR3 bases: TGTGCCAGCAGCCCCTCAGGGGCACCCTTAGATTTT.

In its sample, this clonotype was seen many times. Written as DNA, the CDR3 is TGCAGTGCTAGAGATAGCGCAGATTTGAACACTGAAGCTTTCTTT. It specifies CSARDSADLNTEAFF. J is TRBJ1-1 and V is TRBV20-1; D is ambiguous. Germline V gene sequence: CDR1 DFQATT, CDR2 SNEGSKA (reference sequence). Deletions cut 0 bases from V and 0 bases from J, with 11 bases between. This CDR3 is 15 amino acids long.

This clonotype appeared many times. The V gene is TRBV6-1, the J gene TRBJ1-5; TRBD1 might be the D (6 bases). This CDR3 region has 14 residues. CDR1 MNHNS and CDR2 SASEGT come from the germline V gene. Deletions cut 6 bases from V and 4 bases from J, with 13 bases between. CDR3 DNA sequence: TGTGCCAGCAGCACGGGGGGCGGGAATCAGCCCCAGCATTTT. It translates to CASSTGGGNQPQHF.

This clonotype was counted many times. The gene calls are TRBV13 and TRBJ1-1; 8 nucleotides match TRBD1. This CDR3 spans 15 amino acids. The V segment lost 0 bases and the J segment 6 bases; nucleotides outside the gene matches: 6. Germline CDR1 reads PRHDT; CDR2 reads FYEKMQ (reference sequence). The CDR3 spells CASSLGNRGSPEAFF. CDR3 in DNA: TGTGCCAGCAGCTTAGGCAACAGGGGGAGCCCTGAAGCTTTCTTT.

This clonotype appeared a few times. The V call is TRBV12-3 or TRBV12-4, the J call TRBJ1-2, with TRBD1 identical over 8 bases. V lost 6 bases, J lost 6 bases, and 9 bases stayed unmatched. CDR3 length equals 14 residues. The CDR3 protein is CASRSPTGEDGYTF. The CDR3 DNA reads TGTGCCAGCAGATCTCCGACAGGGGAGGATGGCTACACCTTC.

This clonotype came up once. The V call is TRBV5-1, the J call TRBJ2-1; D is ambiguous. The V end lost 0 bases, the J end lost 0 bases, and 7 bases lay between the germline ends. The CDR3 is 15 residues long. CDR1 SGHRS and CDR2 YFSETQ come from the germline V gene. In DNA form, the CDR3 reads TGCGCCAGCAGCTTGGAAGCAAGCTCCTACAATGAGCAGTTCTTC. This sequence encodes CASSLEASSYNEQFF.

In this sample, this clonotype turned up many times. V gene TRBV7-3 combines with J gene TRBJ2-5; weak D call: TRBD2 (5 bases). Looked up from germline, CDR1 is SGHTA and CDR2 is FQGTGA. The V gene lost 5 bases and the J gene lost 4 bases, with 20 bases spanning the gap. The CDR3 has 16 residues. The CDR3 DNA reads as TGTGCCAGCAGCGCCAACCCCACCAGCGGAGGAGAGACCCAGTACTTC. The encoded protein is CASSANPTSGGETQYF.

This clonotype has ten or more counts. This rearrangement joins TRBV7-8 to TRBJ2-7; possibly TRBD2 for D (5 bases). The germline V gene encodes CDR1 SGHVS and CDR2 FQNEAQ. The CDR3 spans 14 residues. Trimming cost V 1 base and J 2 bases, with 9 bases left between them. The DNA for the CDR3 is TGTGCCAGCAGCTTAGAGCTCGGGACCTACGAGCAGTACTTC. It encodes CASSLELGTYEQYF.